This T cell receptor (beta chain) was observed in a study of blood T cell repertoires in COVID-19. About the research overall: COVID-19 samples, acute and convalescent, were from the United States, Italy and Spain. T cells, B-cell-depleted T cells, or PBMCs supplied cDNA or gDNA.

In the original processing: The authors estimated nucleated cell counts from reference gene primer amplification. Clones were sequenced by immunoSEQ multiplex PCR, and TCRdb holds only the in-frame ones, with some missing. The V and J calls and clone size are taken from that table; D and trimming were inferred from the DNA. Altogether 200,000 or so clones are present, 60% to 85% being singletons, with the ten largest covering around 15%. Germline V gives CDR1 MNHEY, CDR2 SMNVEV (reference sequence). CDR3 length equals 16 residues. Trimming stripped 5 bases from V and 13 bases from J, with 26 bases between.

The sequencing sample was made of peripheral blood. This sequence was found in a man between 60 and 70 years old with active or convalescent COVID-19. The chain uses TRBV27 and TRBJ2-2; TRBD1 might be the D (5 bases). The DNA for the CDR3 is TGTGCCAGCAGTCCCAACATAGGGGCGACCTCTAGGGGGCTGTTTTTT. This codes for CASSPNIGATSRGLFF.